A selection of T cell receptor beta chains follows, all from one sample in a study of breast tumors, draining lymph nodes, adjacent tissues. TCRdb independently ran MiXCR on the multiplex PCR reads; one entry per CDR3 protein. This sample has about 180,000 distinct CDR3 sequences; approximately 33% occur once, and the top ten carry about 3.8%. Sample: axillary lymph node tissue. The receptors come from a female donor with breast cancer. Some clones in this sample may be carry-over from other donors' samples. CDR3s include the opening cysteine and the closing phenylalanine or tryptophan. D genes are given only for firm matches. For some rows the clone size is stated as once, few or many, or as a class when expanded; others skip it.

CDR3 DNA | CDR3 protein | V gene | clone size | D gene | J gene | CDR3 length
TGTGCCAGCCTACAGTATTCCCTGTATAATTCACCCCTCCACTTT | CASLQYSLYNSPLHF | TRBV7-2 | few | - | TRBJ1-6 | 15
TGTGCTAGTGGTTTGCCTCAAACAGGGCTAGGCAATCAGCCCCAGCATTTT | CASGLPQTGLGNQPQHF | TRBV12-5 | many | - | TRBJ1-5 | 17
TGTGCCAGCAGTCCCCGAGGGAGGGGGACGGGCTACGAGCAGTACTTC | CASSPRGRGTGYEQYF | TRBV6-6 | many | - | TRBJ2-7 | 16
TGCGCCAGCAGCTTGGATTGGACTAGCGGGAGCACCTTC | CASSLDWTSGSTF | TRBV5-1 | many | TRBD2 | TRBJ2-7 | 13
TGCGCCAGCAGCCAAGATCCAAGGGGTCCAGAGACCCAGTACTTC | CASSQDPRGPETQYF | TRBV4-3 | many | - | TRBJ2-5 | 15
TGTGCCATCAGTGGGGCAGGAGACACTGAAGCTTTCTTT | CAISGAGDTEAFF | TRBV10-3 | few | - | TRBJ1-1 | 13
TGTGCCAGCAGACCTCGGACGGCGGAGGTCTCCGAGCAGTACTTC | CASRPRTAEVSEQYF | TRBV5-8 | - | - | TRBJ2-7 | 15
TGTGCCAGCAGCGTATGGACTGGTTGGTGGTACGAGCAGTACTTC | CASSVWTGWWYEQYF | TRBV9 | many | - | TRBJ2-7 | 15
TGTGCCAGCAGCTCTGGACTAGCGGAGCAAGAGACCCAGTACTTC | CASSSGLAEQETQYF | TRBV5-8 | many | TRBD2 | TRBJ2-5 | 15
TGTGCCAGCAGCCGGAGGGGCTCGGCGGGTGGCATTCAGTACTTC | CASSRRGSAGGIQYF | TRBV11-3 | once | - | TRBJ2-4 | 15
TGTGCCAGCAGAGACAGGGTTTTGGGTTCACCCCTCCACTTT | CASRDRVLGSPLHF | TRBV2 | many | TRBD1 | TRBJ1-6 | 14
TGTGCCAGCACCGAGGGGGCGGCTAGCACAGATACGCAGTATTTT | CASTEGAASTDTQYF | TRBV7-2 | many | TRBD1 | TRBJ2-3 | 15
TGCGCCAGCAGCCGTATGATTCCGGGACAGAGAAATGAAAAACTGTTTTTT | CASSRMIPGQRNEKLFF | TRBV4-3 | many | TRBD1 | TRBJ1-4 | 17
TGTGCCAGCAGTTTTTTACAGCCTGGAAAACTGTTTTTT | CASSFLQPGKLFF | TRBV28 | many | - | TRBJ1-4 | 13
TGTGCCACCAGCAGGACAGGGGCCGAAGCTTTTAATGAAAAACTGTTTTTT | CATSRTGAEAFNEKLFF | TRBV15 | many | TRBD1 | TRBJ1-4 | 17
TGCGCCAGCAGCCCCGAGCCGGGGAACTCCTACGAGCAGTACTTC | CASSPEPGNSYEQYF | TRBV5-1 | many | - | TRBJ2-7 | 15
TGTGCCAGCGTTAAGAGTGGGGGGGCCTCCTACGAGCAGTACTTC | CASVKSGGASYEQYF | TRBV6-1 | many | - | TRBJ2-7 | 15
TGTGCCTGGAGTGTCGAGACAGGGGGCACAGATACGCAGTATTTT | CAWSVETGGTDTQYF | TRBV30 | many | TRBD1 | TRBJ2-3 | 15
TGTGCCAGCAGTACCCCCTCCCGGGACAGTCGCAATTCACCCCTCCACTTT | CASSTPSRDSRNSPLHF | TRBV2 | - | TRBD1 | TRBJ1-6 | 17
TGCGCCAGCAGCCAAGATTGGACTAGAGACACCGGGGAGCTGTTTTTT | CASSQDWTRDTGELFF | TRBV4-3 | many | TRBD2 | TRBJ2-2 | 16
TGTGCCAGCAGGCGGGACAGTAAATCTAATGAAAAGGGACTGTTTTTT | CASRRDSKSNEKGLFF | TRBV2 | many | TRBD1 | TRBJ1-4 | 16
TGTGCCAGCGTAAGGTCAGATAGCAATCAGCCCCAGCATTTT | CASVRSDSNQPQHF | TRBV6-6 | - | - | TRBJ1-5 | 14